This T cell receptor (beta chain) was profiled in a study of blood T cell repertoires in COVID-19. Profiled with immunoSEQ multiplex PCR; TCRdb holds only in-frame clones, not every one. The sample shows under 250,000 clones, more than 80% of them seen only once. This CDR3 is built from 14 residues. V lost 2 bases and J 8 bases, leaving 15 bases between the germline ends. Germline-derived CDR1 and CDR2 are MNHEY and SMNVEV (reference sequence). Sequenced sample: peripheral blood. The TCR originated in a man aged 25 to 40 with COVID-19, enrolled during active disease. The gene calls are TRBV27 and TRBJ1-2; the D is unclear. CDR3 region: CASSLNGGSRGYTF. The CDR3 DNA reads TGTGCCAGCAGTTTAAATGGTGGGAGTCGAGGCTACACCTTC.